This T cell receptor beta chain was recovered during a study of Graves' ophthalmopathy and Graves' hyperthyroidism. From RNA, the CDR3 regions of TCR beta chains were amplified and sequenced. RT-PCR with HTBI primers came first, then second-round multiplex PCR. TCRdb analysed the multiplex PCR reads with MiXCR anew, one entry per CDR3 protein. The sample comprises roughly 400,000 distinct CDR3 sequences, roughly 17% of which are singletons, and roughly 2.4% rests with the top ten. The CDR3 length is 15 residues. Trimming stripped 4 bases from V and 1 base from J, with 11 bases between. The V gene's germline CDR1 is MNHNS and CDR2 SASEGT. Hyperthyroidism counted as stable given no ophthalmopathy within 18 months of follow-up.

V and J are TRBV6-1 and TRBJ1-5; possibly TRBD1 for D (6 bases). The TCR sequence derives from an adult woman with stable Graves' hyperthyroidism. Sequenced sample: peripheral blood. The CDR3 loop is CASSARQESNQPQHF. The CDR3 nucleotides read TGTGCCAGCAGTGCCCGACAGGAGAGCAATCAGCCCCAGCATTTT.